Below are 6 T cell receptor beta chains sequenced from a single sample in a study of blood T cell repertoires in COVID-19. Libraries were prepared by immunoSEQ multiplex PCR; TCRdb keeps only in-frame clonotypes and omits some of them. Of about 110,000 clones in the sample, roughly 86% are singletons; the top ten hold about 4.5%. Sample: peripheral blood. Receptors were obtained from a man aged 35-49 years with acute or convalescent COVID-19.

This clone was seen only once. V gene TRBV19 combines with J gene TRBJ1-1; D gene uncertain. CDR3 length equals 14 residues. Germline CDR1 is LNHDA and CDR2 is SQIVND (reference sequence). Trimming took off 10 bases at V and 1 base at J, with 16 bases between the two ends. CDR3 sequence (DNA): TGTGCCACCTCGTACCGGACTCCGAACACTGAAGCTTTCTTT. Translation gives CATSYRTPNTEAFF.

This rearrangement joins TRBV5-1 to TRBJ2-7; 9 bases fit TRBD2. CDR1 and CDR2 from the germline V gene are SGHRS and YFSETQ. The CDR3 runs to 16 residues. V gave up 2 bases and J gave up 4 bases; unmatched junction bases: 10. The CDR3 DNA reads as TGCGCCAGCAGCTTTGGATATAGCGGGGGAACGTACGAGCAGTACTTC. It translates to CASSFGYSGGTYEQYF.

The chain links TRBV4-1 to TRBJ1-6; weak D call: TRBD1 (6 bases). Trimming left V 1 base short and J 7 bases short, with 8 bases between. There are 14 residues in the CDR3. Per germline, CDR1 MGHRA and CDR2 YSYEKL. The CDR3, as DNA: TGCGCCAGCAGCCAAGGGACAGAGAATTCACCCCTCCACTTT. Its protein is CASSQGTENSPLHF.

The chain recombines TRBV18 with TRBJ2-1; 13 nucleotides line up with TRBD2. CDR1 and CDR2 (germline): KGHSH, LQKENI. The CDR3 consists of 15 residues. V shed 4 bases, J shed 6 bases, and the junction held 3 bases outside the gene matches. The CDR3: CASSQTSGRLNEQFF. CDR3 coding DNA: TGTGCCAGCTCACAGACTAGCGGGAGGCTCAATGAGCAGTTCTTC.

The V and J genes are TRBV7-8 and TRBJ2-5; 7 bases are a match to TRBD1. Germline V gene sequence: CDR1 SGHVS, CDR2 FQNEAQ. With V trimmed by 5 bases and J by 5 bases, 20 bases remained unmatched. This CDR3 spans 18 amino acids. Here the CDR3 reads CASSSRDSLISLVETQYF. DNA of the CDR3: TGTGCCAGCAGCAGCCGGGACAGCCTTATCTCTTTGGTCGAGACCCAGTACTTC. The entire variable domain, with the rest obtained from reference TRBV7-8 and TRBJ2-5, is as follows: GAGVSQSPRYKVAKRGQDVALRCDPISGHVSLFWYQQALGQGPEFLTYFQNEAQLDKSGLPSDRFFAERPEGSVSTLKIQRTQQEDSAVYLCASSSRDSLISLVETQYFGPGTRLLVL.

The chain is built from TRBV4-1 and TRBJ1-1, with a weak D call TRBD1 (5 bases). The CDR3 contains 15 residues. Per germline, CDR1 MGHRA and CDR2 YSYEKL. V gave up 0 bases and J gave up 6 bases, with 14 bases separating them. CDR3 loop: CASSQEAGTVAEAFF. The CDR3 bases are TGCGCCAGCAGCCAAGAGGCGGGGACTGTAGCTGAAGCTTTCTTT.